Listed here is a single TCR beta chain. The CDR3 extends over 16 amino acids. CDR1 and CDR2 (germline): KGHDR, SFDVKD. V was pared by 4 bases and J by 7 bases, with 7 bases of the junction left unmatched. TCRdb itself ran the RT-PCR reads through MiXCR, one entry per CDR3 protein. The data contain almost 700,000 distinct CDR3 sequences, 14% of them singletons. The chain combines TRBV24-1 with TRBJ2-1, with 12 bases aligning to TRBD1. The sequenced sample was memory CD4+ T cells from blood. This receptor was identified in a female donor in good health, serving as a healthy control. The CDR3 sequence: CATSEGGQGAKNEQFF. CDR3 sequence (DNA): TGTGCCACCAGTGAGGGGGGACAGGGGGCGAAAAATGAGCAGTTCTTC.